One and the same sample provided the 5 T cell receptor beta chains below, sequenced in a study of CD8 T cells in ankylosing spondylitis. Study-level points and caveats: Ankylosing spondylitis blood seemed to carry a telltale TCR beta motif made of about 8 highly homologous variants.

Via MiXCR, TCRdb re-called the 5' RACE reads, giving one row per CDR3 protein. This sample has some 700,000 distinct CDR3 sequences, with roughly 20% found just once. The antigens for these receptors are not known. Sequences were obtained from blood, either unsorted or a sorted T cell fraction (not recorded which). The receptors stem from a male donor with ankylosing spondylitis.

The chain has TRBV7-8 and TRBJ1-1; the match to TRBD1 covers 8 bases. Germline V gene sequence: CDR1 SGHVS, CDR2 FQNEAQ. With V trimmed by 3 bases and J by 1 base, 7 bases remained unmatched. This CDR3 comprises 16 residues. The CDR3 reads CASSFAPGQENTEAFF. DNA of the CDR3: TGTGCCAGCAGCTTCGCACCGGGACAGGAGAACACTGAAGCTTTCTTT.

This clonotype came up a few times. CDR3 DNA sequence: TGCGCCAGCAGCCAAAGGCGGACGGGAAAAAACATTCAGTACTTC. Amino acid sequence: CASSQRRTGKNIQYF. J is TRBJ2-4 and V is TRBV4-3, with TRBD2 as a possible D gene (5 bases). CDR3 length: 15 residues. V lost 2 bases to trimming and J lost 4 bases, with 12 bases between them. Looked up from germline, CDR1 is LGHNA and CDR2 is YSLEER.

This clonotype has only a few counts. The chain combines TRBV5-1 with TRBJ1-4, with D unresolved. V shed 3 bases and J shed 0 bases, with 6 bases lying between them. Germline lookup yields CDR1 SGHRS and CDR2 YFSETQ. The CDR3 contains 14 residues. CDR3 loop: CASSSHPTNEKLFF. The CDR3 DNA is TGCGCCAGCAGCTCACACCCAACTAATGAAAAACTGTTTTTT.

There are a few counts of this clonotype. CDR3 region: CASSVRTGKETQYF. The CDR3 region has the DNA TGTGCCAGCAGCGTTCGGACAGGGAAAGAGACCCAGTACTTC. The V and J genes are TRBV5-8 and TRBJ2-5; the match to TRBD1 covers 8 bases. V trimming: 4 bases; J trimming: 3 bases; junction bases outside the gene matches: 5. The CDR3 spans 14 residues. CDR1 is SGHTS and CDR2 is YDEGEE in the germline V gene.

The chain employs TRBV15 and TRBJ1-3; D ambiguous. CDR3 length equals 15 residues. CDR1 and CDR2 from the germline V gene are LNHNV and YYDKDF (reference sequence). V was clipped by 0 bases and J by 3 bases, with 9 bases between them. CDR3 DNA: TGTGCCACCAGCAGAGATAAGGGATTTGGAAACACCATATATTTT. Translated: CATSRDKGFGNTIYF.